This TCR beta chain was retrieved from a study of blood T cell repertoires in COVID-19. CDR3 size: 16 residues. The J segment lost 0 bases and the V segment lost 4 bases, leaving 7 bases of the junction unmatched. Looked up from germline, CDR1 is SGHNT and CDR2 is YYREEE (reference sequence). Original analysis: Reference gene primer amplification gave nucleated cell count estimates. Assay used: immunoSEQ multiplex PCR; TCRdb lists only in-frame clones, some missing. The D gene and trimming were derived from the DNA, and the V and J assignments and clone size from that table. Found here are roughly 150,000 clones, under 85% of them singletons; the top ten hold under 7.5%.

This clonotype originated in a man older than 75 with COVID-19, enrolled during active disease. The source material was peripheral blood. V is TRBV5-4 and J is TRBJ2-1; 7 nucleotides match TRBD1. The CDR3 DNA sequence: TGTGCCAGCAGCCCCAGGGGGTCAAGCTCCTACAATGAGCAGTTCTTC. It translates to CASSPRGSSSYNEQFF.